The present TCR beta chain was sequenced within a study of technical replicates of blood from several donors (dated by TCRdb to 2015 to 2018). For this clone: Its antigen is still unknown. No base-level quality is on record; no much larger clone is a single base apart.

CDR1 and CDR2, looked up from the germline V gene, are SGHTA and FQGNSA. V loses 5 bases of germline sequence and J loses 6 bases, and the interval between the two ends is 13 bases. CDR3 length: 13 amino acids, cysteine to phenylalanine. Only the CDR3 part of the read is kept: 39 bases, read in frame from the first base. Library generation was performed with the immunoSEQ multiplex PCR assay. Entries here come from immuneACCESS through TCRdb and include only in-frame sequences with V and J called. Some clones fail to appear in such tables; in the studies checked, an unresolved V gene covers under half of the shortfall, and the cause of the remainder is unknown. The sample yields 60,000 to 70,000 clones; around 88% were counted once. Jointly, the top ten make up roughly 5.1% of the sample.

The rearranged chain carries TRBV7-2 and TRBJ1-2; the D segment could be TRBD1, given 5 matching bases. The sequencing input was PBMCs. This clonotype was sampled from a human donor in good health. Some clones in this sample may be carry-over from other donors' samples. The CDR3 reads CASSPDGADGYTF. The bases are TGTGCCAGCAGCCCCGATGGGGCTGATGGCTACACCTTC.